This TCR beta chain was captured in a study of blood T cell repertoires in COVID-19. About the study: In Cohort 3, a recovered donor had either two negative PCRs, clearance, or symptom resolution. Samples came from the United States, Italy and Spain, spanning acute and convalescent COVID-19.

This clone was observed a few times. In the authors' workflow: Estimates of nucleated cell counts were drawn from the amplification of reference gene primers. Clones were sequenced by immunoSEQ multiplex PCR, and TCRdb holds only the in-frame ones, with some missing. The D gene and trimming were derived from the DNA, and the V and J assignments and clone size from that table. The sample has fewer than 200,000 clones; 79% are singletons. Researchers sorted participants into cohorts using their self-reported clinical history. This TCR came from a woman aged 70 to 79 in a cohort exposed to, infected with or recovered from COVID-19 (not recorded which). Sequencing was carried out using PBMCs or T cells enriched from blood (not recorded which).

The CDR3 here is CASSPTSGRGDTQYF. DNA of the CDR3: TGTGCCAGCTCACCGACTAGCGGAAGGGGAGATACGCAGTATTTT. This rearrangement joins TRBV18 to TRBJ2-3; TRBD2 matches 9 bases. The germline V gene encodes CDR1 KGHSH and CDR2 LQKENI. Trimming cost V 3 bases and J 5 bases; bases outside gene matches: 6. The CDR3 is made up of 15 amino acids. The entire variable domain, with the rest obtained from reference TRBV18 and TRBJ2-3, is as follows: NAGVMQNPRHLVRRRGQEARLRCSPMKGHSHVYWYRQLPEEGLKFMVYLQKENIIDESGMPKERFSAEFPKEGPSILRIQQVVRGDSAAYFCASSPTSGRGDTQYFGPGTRLTVL.